These 15 T cell receptor beta chains came from one sample sequenced in a study of cytomegalovirus exposure and HLA in healthy donors. The PCR had 60 Vbeta and 13 Jbeta primers. Only in-frame clones appear in the TCRdb table, and some are missing; sequencing was by immunoSEQ multiplex PCR. The repertoire holds over 70,000 clones, with 65% as singletons. The specimen was PBMCs. These receptors came from a woman in her forties or fifties in good health and CMV-seropositive.

V is TRBV11-3 and J is TRBJ2-3, with D maybe TRBD2 (5 bases). Germline V lookup: CDR1 SGHNT, CDR2 YENEEA. V shed 0 bases and J shed 7 bases, with 17 bases lying between them. The CDR3 sequence is 16 residues long. For the CDR3, the DNA is TGTGCCAGCAGCTTAGATGGAGGTACTGGCTCGAATACGCAGTATTTT. This codes for CASSLDGGTGSNTQYF. Filled out from reference TRBV11-3 and TRBJ2-3, the complete variable domain reads EAGVVQSPRYKIIEKKQPVAFWCNPISGHNTLYWYLQNLGQGPELLIRYENEEAVDDSQLPKDRFSAERLKGVDSTLKIQPAELGDSAVYLCASSLDGGTGSNTQYFGPGTRLTVL.

The chain joins TRBV29-1 to TRBJ2-6; possibly TRBD2 for D (6 bases). Trimming removed 0 bases from V and 1 base from J, with 10 bases in between. Germline lookup yields CDR1 SQVTM and CDR2 ANQGSEA. The CDR3 totals 16 residues. The CDR3 protein is CSVEDQEGSGANVLTF. CDR3 coding DNA: TGCAGCGTTGAAGATCAGGAGGGGTCTGGGGCCAACGTCCTGACTTTC. Complete variable domain (other parts from reference TRBV29-1 and TRBJ2-6): SAVISQKPSRDICQRGTSLTIQCQVDSQVTMMFWYRQQPGQSLTLIATANQGSEATYESGFVIDKFPISRPNLTFSTLTVSNMSPEDSSIYLCSVEDQEGSGANVLTFGAGSRLTVL.

The chain joins TRBV28 to TRBJ1-4, with D possibly being TRBD1 (5 bases). V was trimmed by 10 bases and J by 4 bases, leaving 16 bases between them. In germline, CDR1 is MDHEN, CDR2 SYDVKM. This CDR3 comprises 14 residues. The CDR3 reads CATLPGLYNEKLFF. Written as DNA, the CDR3 is TGTGCCACCCTTCCGGGACTGTATAATGAAAAACTGTTTTTT.

The chain is built from TRBV6-5 and TRBJ2-3; D might be TRBD2 (6 bases). The ends were cut back, 4 bases at V and 1 base at J, with 15 bases in the middle. Per germline, CDR1 MNHEY and CDR2 SVGAGI. This CDR3 contains 16 residues. CDR3 in amino acids: CASSSKTRLGTDTQYF. For the CDR3, the DNA is TGTGCCAGCAGTTCAAAAACGAGACTAGGCACAGATACGCAGTATTTT.

The V call is TRBV7-6, the J call TRBJ2-1, with 7 bases lining up with TRBD1. The germline V gene encodes CDR1 SGHVS and CDR2 FNYEAQ. V lost 0 bases and J lost 5; bases outside the gene matches: 4. CDR3 length equals 15 residues. CDR3 amino acids: CASSLANRGHNEQFF. In DNA, the CDR3 is TGTGCCAGCAGCTTAGCCAACAGGGGACACAATGAGCAGTTCTTC.

The V and J genes are TRBV28 and TRBJ2-1; 10 bases agree with TRBD2. The CDR3 runs to 15 residues. Germline lookup yields CDR1 MDHEN and CDR2 SYDVKM. With V trimmed by 3 bases and J by 3 bases, 2 bases remained unmatched. CDR3 region: CASSLGTSVYNEQFF. CDR3 nucleotides: TGTGCCAGCAGTTTGGGGACTAGCGTCTACAATGAGCAGTTCTTC.

The chain joins TRBV27 to TRBJ1-5; TRBD1 is a possible D gene (6 bases). The CDR3 length is 14 residues. Trimming pared 6 bases from V and 7 bases from J, leaving 16 bases between. Germline V CDR1 and CDR2: MNHEY, SMNVEV (reference sequence). This chain's CDR3 is CASSQLRGDQPQHF. CDR3 coding DNA: TGTGCCAGCAGCCAACTCAGGGGTGACCAGCCCCAGCATTTT.

This chain uses TRBV7-8 with TRBJ2-1, with a tentative D call TRBD2 (7 bases). Germline lookup yields CDR1 SGHVS and CDR2 FQNEAQ. Trimming removed 2 bases at V and 0 bases at J, with 11 bases between. The CDR3 is 16 amino acids. The CDR3 region is CASSLLAGASYNEQFF. The CDR3 DNA is TGTGCCAGCAGCTTACTTGCGGGGGCCTCCTACAATGAGCAGTTCTTC.

V gene TRBV29-1 combines with J gene TRBJ2-7, with D possibly TRBD2 on 7 matching bases. The CDR3 sequence is 13 residues long. With 6 bases removed from V and 9 bases from J, the gap between germline ends came to 21 bases. Germline loops: CDR1 SQVTM, CDR2 ANQGSEA. As DNA, the CDR3 is TGCAGCGTGGTCGACGGGGGGCGGCGGTGGCAGTACTTC. This translates into CSVVDGGRRWQYF.

This clone was seen a single time. The rearrangement links TRBV7-2 to TRBJ1-4; no reliable D call. V was clipped by 1 base and J by 8 bases, with 17 bases between them. This CDR3 contains 16 residues. The germline gives CDR1 SGHTA, CDR2 FQGNSA. CDR3 in amino acids: CASSLGPGSQGEKLFF. The CDR3 nucleotides read TGTGCCAGCAGCTTAGGCCCGGGATCGCAAGGAGAAAAACTGTTTTTT.

The chain combines TRBV2 with TRBJ1-1; TRBD1 matches at 7 bases. Germline CDR1 SNHLY, CDR2 FYNNEI. The CDR3 has 14 residues. With 3 bases clipped from V and 1 base from J, the junction kept 2 bases outside the gene matches. CDR3 bases: TGTGCCAGCAGTGATCGGACAGGGAACACTGAAGCTTTCTTT. It encodes CASSDRTGNTEAFF.

The V gene is TRBV7-3, the J gene TRBJ2-2, with D possibly TRBD1 on 5 matching bases. This CDR3 comprises 12 residues. CDR1 and CDR2 from the germline V gene are SGHTA and FQGTGA. V lost 6 bases and J 6 bases, leaving 8 bases between the germline ends. CDR3 protein: CASRGAAGELFF. The DNA of the CDR3 is TGTGCCAGCAGAGGGGCGGCCGGGGAGCTGTTTTTT.

The V gene is TRBV6-1, the J gene TRBJ1-1, with TRBD1 matching over 8 bases. CDR1 MNHNS and CDR2 SASEGT come from the germline V gene. The CDR3 spans 13 residues. With V trimmed by 4 bases and J by 6 bases, 4 bases remained unmatched. The CDR3 DNA follows: TGTGCCAGCAGTGTCCAGGGGGCCGCTGAAGCTTTCTTT. Protein: CASSVQGAAEAFF.

This chain uses TRBV7-2 with TRBJ1-2; D gene unclear. CDR3 length: 15 residues. The V end was cut by 3 bases, the J end by 6 bases, with 17 bases between. CDR1 is SGHTA and CDR2 is FQGNSA in the germline V gene. CDR3 sequence (DNA): TGTGCCAGCAGCTTGGTTTCTCGAGAAATGGATGGCTACACCTTC. Its protein is CASSLVSREMDGYTF.

This clone was seen only a few times. V gene TRBV19 combines with J gene TRBJ1-2, with D unresolved. Germline CDR1 and CDR2: LNHDA and SQIVND (reference sequence). Trimming removed 7 bases from V and 4 bases from J, with 10 bases in between. The CDR3 is 12 amino acids. The CDR3 loop is CASTLGSYGYTF. The CDR3 region has the DNA TGTGCCAGTACCTTGGGCAGCTATGGCTACACCTTC.